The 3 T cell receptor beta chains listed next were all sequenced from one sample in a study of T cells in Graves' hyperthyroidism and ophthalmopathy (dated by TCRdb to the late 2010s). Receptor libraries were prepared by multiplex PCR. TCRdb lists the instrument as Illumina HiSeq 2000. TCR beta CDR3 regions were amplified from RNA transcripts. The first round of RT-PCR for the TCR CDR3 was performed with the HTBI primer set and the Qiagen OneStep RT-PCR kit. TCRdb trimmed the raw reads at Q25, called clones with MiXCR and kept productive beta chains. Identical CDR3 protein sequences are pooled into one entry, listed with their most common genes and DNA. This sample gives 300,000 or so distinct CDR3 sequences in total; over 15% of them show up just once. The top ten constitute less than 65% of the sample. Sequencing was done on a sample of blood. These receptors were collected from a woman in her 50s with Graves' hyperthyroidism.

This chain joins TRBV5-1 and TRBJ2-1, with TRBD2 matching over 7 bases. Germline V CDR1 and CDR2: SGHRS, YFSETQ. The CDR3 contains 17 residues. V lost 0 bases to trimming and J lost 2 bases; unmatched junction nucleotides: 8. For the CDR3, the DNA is TGCGCCAGCAGCTTGGCCTTAGCCGGGACTACCTACAATGAGCAGTTCTTC. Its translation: CASSLALAGTTYNEQFF.

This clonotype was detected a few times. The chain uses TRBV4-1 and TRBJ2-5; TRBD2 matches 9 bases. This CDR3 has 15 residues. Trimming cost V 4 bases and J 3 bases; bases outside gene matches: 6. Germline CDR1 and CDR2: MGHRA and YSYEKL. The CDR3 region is CASSPLIAGEETQYF. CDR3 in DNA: TGCGCCAGCAGCCCCTTAATAGCGGGAGAAGAGACCCAGTACTTC.

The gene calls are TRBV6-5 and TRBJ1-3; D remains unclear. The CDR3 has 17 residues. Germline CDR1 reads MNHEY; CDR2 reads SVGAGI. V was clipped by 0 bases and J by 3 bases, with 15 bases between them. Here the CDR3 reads CASSYSYGIGGGNTIYF. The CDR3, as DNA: TGTGCCAGCAGTTACTCGTATGGGATAGGAGGTGGAAACACCATATATTTT.